One and the same sample provided the 32 T cell receptor beta chains below, sequenced in a study of monozygotic twins with inflammatory bowel disease. One entry per CDR3 protein, without DNA, is what TCRdb gives after re-calling the 5' RACE reads. This table lists around 450,000 distinct CDR3 sequences. Material for sequencing was blood. The receptor set was obtained from a human donor with ulcerative colitis or Crohn's disease, or a healthy co-twin of an affected twin (not recorded which).

The rearrangement links TRBV3-1 to TRBJ1-4. CDR1 and CDR2 (germline): LGHDT, YNNKEL (reference sequence). The CDR3 loop spans 15 amino acids. Here the CDR3 reads CAGTSGGATNEKLFF.

The chain is built from TRBV5-5 and TRBJ2-2; with no DNA, the TCRdb D assignment of TRBD1 cannot be verified. Germline assignment: CDR1 SGHKS and CDR2 YYEKEE (reference sequence). The CDR3 totals 17 residues. This CDR3 is CASSDSAGPTVTGELFF.

This sequence joins TRBV4-3 and TRBJ2-7. CDR1 LGHNA and CDR2 YSLEER come from the germline V gene. The CDR3 totals 14 residues. The CDR3 loop reads CASSQGWISYEQYF.

Here the CDR3 reads CASSHRGNTGELFF. The chain combines TRBV3-1 with TRBJ2-2; TCRdb outputs TRBD1, but without DNA this stays unchecked. Per the germline V gene, CDR1 is LGHDT and CDR2 is YNNKEL (reference sequence). The CDR3 has 14 amino acids.

The genes are TRBV4-2 and TRBJ2-7. Germline CDR1 is LGHNA and CDR2 is YNFKEQ. There are 16 residues in the CDR3. The CDR3 here is CASSQVGGGRPYEQYF.

The genes are TRBV4-1 and TRBJ1-5; TCRdb picks TRBD1, but there is no DNA to check that call. Germline V gene sequence: CDR1 MGHRA, CDR2 YSYEKL. CDR3 length: 17 amino acids. The CDR3 here is CASSTSRGTAYNQPQHF.

The chain combines TRBV7-9 with TRBJ2-6. Per germline, CDR1 SEHNR and CDR2 FQNEAQ (reference sequence). The CDR3 runs 17 residues. The CDR3 spells CASSLIKLSSGANVLTF.

The gene calls are TRBV20-1 and TRBJ1-6. This CDR3 has 14 amino acids. Germline CDR1 and CDR2: DFQATT and SNEGSKA (reference sequence). The CDR3 loop is CSASGGSYNSPLHF.

The chain has TRBV29-1 and TRBJ2-3. CDR3 length: 12 residues. Germline V gene lookup returns CDR1 SQVTM and CDR2 ANQGSEA. This chain's CDR3 is CSVRGSTDTQYF.

This rearrangement joins TRBV10-3 to TRBJ2-1. There are 12 residues in the CDR3. Germline assignment: CDR1 ENHRY and CDR2 SYGVKD. The chain's CDR3 is CAISGQDNEQFF.

The rearrangement uses TRBV19 and TRBJ2-1; TCRdb returns TRBD2, unconfirmable since there is no DNA. Germline V gene sequence: CDR1 LNHDA, CDR2 SQIVND (reference sequence). The CDR3 loop spans 14 amino acids. The CDR3 here is CASSMGGMYNEQFF.

The chain recombines TRBV5-1 with TRBJ1-6; TCRdb proposes TRBD1, but this gene call is untestable without DNA. Germline V gene lookup returns CDR1 SGHRS and CDR2 YFSETQ. The CDR3 is 15 residues long. The chain's CDR3 is CASSLEGQGPSPLHF. The whole variable domain, remainder taken from reference TRBV5-1 and TRBJ1-6, is KAGVTQTPRYLIKTRGQQVTLSCSPISGHRSVSWYQQTPGQGLQFLFEYFSETQRNKGNFPGRFSGRQFSNSRSEMNVSTLELGDSALYLCASSLEGQGPSPLHFGNGTRLTVT.

The chain couples TRBV20-1 to TRBJ2-5; TCRdb selects TRBD1, and the lack of DNA leaves this call unchecked. CDR3 length: 14 amino acids. Germline-derived CDR1 and CDR2 are DFQATT and SNEGSKA (reference sequence). The CDR3 loop reads CSAPSRGAVETQYF.

V usage is TRBV5-6 and J usage is TRBJ2-1. The CDR3 length is 11 residues. Germline V gene sequence: CDR1 SGHDT, CDR2 YYEEEE. This CDR3 reads CASSLRTEQFF.

This chain links TRBV3-1 with TRBJ2-2. This CDR3 contains 16 residues. Germline CDR1 LGHDT, CDR2 YNNKEL (reference sequence). This chain's CDR3 is CASSPVPLTSTGELFF.

This chain uses TRBV7-2 with TRBJ2-5; TCRdb calls TRBD1, which cannot be checked without DNA. This CDR3 is 12 amino acids long. Germline CDR1 is SGHTA and CDR2 is FQGNSA. The CDR3 reads CASRGGGETQYF.

The V and J genes are TRBV20-1 and TRBJ1-5. There are 14 residues in the CDR3. Germline CDR1 is DFQATT and CDR2 is SNEGSKA (reference sequence). CDR3 protein: CSARATYPHQPQHF.

This sequence joins TRBV6-2 or TRBV6-3 and TRBJ2-1; TCRdb lists TRBD2, though no DNA is available to test this call. The CDR3 consists of 15 residues. Germline-derived CDR1 and CDR2 are MNHEY and SVGEGT. CDR3 protein: CASSRLAASYNEQFF.

The V gene is TRBV5-1, the J gene TRBJ2-5; no DNA is available, so the TRBD2 call from TCRdb remains unchecked. The CDR3 is 17 amino acids. Looked up from germline, CDR1 is SGHRS and CDR2 is YFSETQ. The CDR3 loop is CASSLPTSGGAQETQYF. Variable domain in full (rest from reference TRBV5-1 and TRBJ2-5): KAGVTQTPRYLIKTRGQQVTLSCSPISGHRSVSWYQQTPGQGLQFLFEYFSETQRNKGNFPGRFSGRQFSNSRSEMNVSTLELGDSALYLCASSLPTSGGAQETQYFGPGTRLLVL.

This chain connects TRBV7-3 to TRBJ2-2. Germline V lookup: CDR1 SGHTA, CDR2 FQGTGA. The CDR3 is 12 residues long. The CDR3 sequence is CASSLDSGELFF.

The chain has TRBV2 and TRBJ1-5; the TCRdb call, TRBD1, lacks DNA for checking. The germline gives CDR1 SNHLY, CDR2 FYNNEI. This CDR3 comprises 14 residues. CDR3 sequence reads: CASTPWDLNQPQHF.

The chain recombines TRBV6-6 with TRBJ2-4; there is no DNA to check the TCRdb D call of TRBD2. The CDR3 loop spans 14 amino acids. Germline V gives CDR1 MNHNY, CDR2 SVGAGI (reference sequence). CDR3 protein: CASREGPSADIQYF.

The chain joins TRBV20-1 to TRBJ2-1; TCRdb selects TRBD1, and the lack of DNA leaves this call unchecked. Germline CDR1 is DFQATT and CDR2 is SNEGSKA (reference sequence). This CDR3 comprises 12 residues. The CDR3 is CSARDAPREQFF.

CDR3 residues: CASSQERGPRYMNTEAFF. The J gene is TRBJ1-1, the V gene TRBV3-1; the TCRdb call, TRBD1, lacks DNA for checking. The length of the CDR3 is 18 residues. CDR1 and CDR2 from the germline V gene are LGHDT and YNNKEL (reference sequence).

The chain employs TRBV12-5 and TRBJ1-5. The CDR3 extends over 12 amino acids. Per the germline V gene, CDR1 is LGHNT and CDR2 is FRNRAP. CDR3 loop: CASGLDNQPQHF.

The chain is built from TRBV5-1 and TRBJ1-4. The CDR3 loop spans 13 amino acids. CDR1 is SGHRS, CDR2 YFSETQ, per germline. The chain's CDR3 is CASREATNEKLFF. The full variable domain, in which reference TRBV5-1 and TRBJ1-4 provide the parts outside the CDR3, is KAGVTQTPRYLIKTRGQQVTLSCSPISGHRSVSWYQQTPGQGLQFLFEYFSETQRNKGNFPGRFSGRQFSNSRSEMNVSTLELGDSALYLCASREATNEKLFFGSGTQLSVL.

The gene calls are TRBV14 and TRBJ1-1. The CDR3 has 13 residues. Germline CDR1 and CDR2: SGHDN and FVKESK. The CDR3 spells CASSHKWNTEAFF.

This chain joins TRBV4-1 and TRBJ1-5; TCRdb gives TRBD1 as the D gene, but with no DNA this cannot be confirmed. Per the germline V gene, CDR1 is MGHRA and CDR2 is YSYEKL. This CDR3 spans 15 amino acids. CDR3 residues: CASSPRADSNQPQHF.

The chain recombines TRBV20-1 with TRBJ2-3; lacking DNA, the TRBD2 call made by TCRdb goes unchecked. CDR1 is DFQATT, CDR2 SNEGSKA, per germline (reference sequence). The CDR3 consists of 12 residues. CDR3 loop: CSAMDQRDTQYF.

The rearrangement joins TRBV6-2 or TRBV6-3 to TRBJ2-3; TCRdb gives TRBD2 as the D gene, but with no DNA this cannot be confirmed. Germline V gene lookup returns CDR1 MNHEY and CDR2 SVGEGT. CDR3 size: 15 residues. This chain's CDR3 is CASAAMGPGTDTQYF.

The chain carries TRBV5-1 and TRBJ1-1. Germline values: CDR1 SGHRS, CDR2 YFSETQ. This CDR3 has 14 amino acids. The CDR3 spells CASSFIGVDTEAFF.

The CDR3 reads CASSYDRGPHNEQFF. This sequence joins TRBV7-8 and TRBJ2-1. CDR1 and CDR2 from the germline V gene are SGHVS and FQNEAQ. The CDR3 has 15 residues.